This T cell receptor (beta chain) is drawn from a study of blood T cells in healthy people across ages. Germline assignment: CDR1 SQVTM and CDR2 ANQGSEA. CDR3 length: 13 residues. V dropped 2 bases and J dropped 4 bases, with 11 bases sitting between them. This clonotype appeared many times. Next came a second PCR, run for roughly 7 to 12 cycles, which used a sample-barcoded 5' primer along with a J-beta primer mix. From the 5' RACE reads, TCRdb called clonotypes with MiXCR, one entry per CDR3 protein. The sample holds approximately 900,000 distinct CDR3 sequences, about 29% seen once. This same sample was also part of a study on T cells of mothers and their children.

The chain employs TRBV29-1 and TRBJ2-5; D is unclear. Material for sequencing was blood. This TCR came from a middle-aged woman in good health. The CDR3 reads CSVEKDSGETQYF. The CDR3 bases are TGCAGCGTTGAAAAGGATTCTGGAGAGACCCAGTACTTC.